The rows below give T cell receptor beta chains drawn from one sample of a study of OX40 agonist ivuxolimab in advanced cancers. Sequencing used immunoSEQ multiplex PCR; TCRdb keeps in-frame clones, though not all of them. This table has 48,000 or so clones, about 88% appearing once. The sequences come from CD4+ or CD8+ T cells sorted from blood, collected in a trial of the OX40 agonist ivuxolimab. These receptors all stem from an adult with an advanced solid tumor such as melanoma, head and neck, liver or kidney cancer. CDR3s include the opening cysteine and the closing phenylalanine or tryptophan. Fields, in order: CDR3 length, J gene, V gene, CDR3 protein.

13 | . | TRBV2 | CASGQDRGYEQYF
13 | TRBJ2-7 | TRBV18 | CASSPGTSDEQYF
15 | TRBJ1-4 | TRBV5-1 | CASRDPQGANEKLFF
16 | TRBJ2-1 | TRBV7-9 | CASSPSPSRAYNEQFF
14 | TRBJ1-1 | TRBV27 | CASTRTGGGTEAFF
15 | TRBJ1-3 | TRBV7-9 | CASSLAQGMGNTIYF
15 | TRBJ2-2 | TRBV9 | CASSPRTDYTGELFF
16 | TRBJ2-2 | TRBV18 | CASSPPGGVNTGELFF
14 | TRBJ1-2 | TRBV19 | CASSIDGTGYGYTF
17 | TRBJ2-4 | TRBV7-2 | CASSLRASPEAKNIQYF